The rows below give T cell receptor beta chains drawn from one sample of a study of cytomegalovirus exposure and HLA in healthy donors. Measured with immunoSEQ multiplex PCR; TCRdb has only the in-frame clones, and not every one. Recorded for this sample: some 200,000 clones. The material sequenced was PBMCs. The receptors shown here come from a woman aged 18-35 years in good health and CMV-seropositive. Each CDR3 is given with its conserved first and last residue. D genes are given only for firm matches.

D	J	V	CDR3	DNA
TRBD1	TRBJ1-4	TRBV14	CASSQVHHAGQLNEKLFF	TGTGCCAGCAGCCAAGTCCATCACGCGGGACAGTTAAATGAAAAACTGTTTTTT
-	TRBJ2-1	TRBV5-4	CASSYGSGNEQFF	TGTGCCAGCAGCTACGGGTCGGGGAATGAGCAGTTCTTC
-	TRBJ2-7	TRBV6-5	CASSYSMAQGGYEQYF	TGTGCCAGCAGTTACTCGATGGCACAGGGTGGTTACGAGCAGTACTTC
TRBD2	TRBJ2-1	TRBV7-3	CASSYGLAGYNEQFF	TGTGCCAGCAGCTACGGACTAGCGGGGTACAATGAGCAGTTCTTC
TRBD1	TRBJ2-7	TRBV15	CATSPRQGHEQYF	TGTGCCACCAGCCCACGACAGGGGCATGAGCAGTACTTC
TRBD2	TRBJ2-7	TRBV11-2	CASSPLRREVSYEQYF	TGTGCCAGCAGCCCCTTGCGGCGGGAGGTTTCCTACGAGCAGTACTTC
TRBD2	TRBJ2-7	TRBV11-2	CASSLFSGGYEQYF	TGTGCCAGCAGTCTCTTTAGCGGGGGCTACGAGCAGTACTTC
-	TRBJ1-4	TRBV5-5	CASSPDSNEKLFF	TGTGCCAGCAGCCCTGACAGCAATGAAAAACTGTTTTTT
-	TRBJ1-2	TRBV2	CASSQQGLLYGYTF	TGTGCCAGCAGCCAACAGGGCTTACTCTATGGCTACACCTTC
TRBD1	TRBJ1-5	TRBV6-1	CASSEEGTGWDGNQPQHF	TGTGCCAGCAGTGAAGAGGGGACAGGGTGGGATGGCAATCAGCCCCAGCATTTT
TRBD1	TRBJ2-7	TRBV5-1	CASSKDRGMVYEQYF	TGCGCCAGCAGCAAGGACAGGGGAATGGTTTACGAGCAGTACTTC
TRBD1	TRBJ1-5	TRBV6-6	CAGRGPYSNQPQHF	TGTGCCGGTAGGGGGCCTTATAGCAATCAGCCCCAGCATTTT
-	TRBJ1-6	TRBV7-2	CASSLPPAGVDSPLHF	TGTGCCAGCAGCTTACCCCCGGCAGGGGTGGATTCACCCCTCCACTTT
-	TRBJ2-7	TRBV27	CASSSRLFGGSPPYEQYF	TGTGCCAGCAGTTCGCGCCTCTTTGGAGGGTCCCCTCCCTACGAGCAGTACTTC
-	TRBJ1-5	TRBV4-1	CASSSRGTGSNQPQHF	TGCGCCAGCAGCTCTCGAGGCACGGGTAGCAATCAGCCCCAGCATTTT
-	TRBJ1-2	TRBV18	CASSSEQGYGYTF	TGTGCCAGCTCGTCCGAACAGGGCTATGGCTACACCTTC
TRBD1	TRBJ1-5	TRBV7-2	CASSYRQGSNQPQHF	TGTGCCAGCAGCTACCGACAGGGTAGCAATCAGCCCCAGCATTTT
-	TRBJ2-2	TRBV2	CASSEHSNTGELFF	TGTGCCAGCAGTGAACATTCGAACACCGGGGAGCTGTTTTTT
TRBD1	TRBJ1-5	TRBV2	CASSEALGQGFQPQHF	TGTGCCAGCAGTGAAGCGTTGGGACAGGGGTTTCAGCCCCAGCATTTT
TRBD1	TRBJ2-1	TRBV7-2	CASSQKPGQGLYEQFF	TGTGCCAGCAGCCAAAAACCGGGACAGGGGCTCTATGAGCAGTTCTTC
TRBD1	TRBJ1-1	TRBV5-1	CASSPLTTGANTEAFF	TGCGCCAGCAGCCCTCTAACGACAGGGGCGAACACTGAAGCTTTCTTT
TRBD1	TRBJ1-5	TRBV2	CASSGDRVYQPQHF	TGTGCCAGCAGTGGGGACAGGGTGTATCAGCCCCAGCATTTT
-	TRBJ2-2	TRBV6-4	CASSALQGGTGELFF	TGTGCCAGCAGTGCTCTCCAGGGGGGCACCGGGGAGCTGTTTTTT
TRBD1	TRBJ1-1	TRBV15	CATSRGTGAVNTEAFF	TGTGCCACCAGCAGAGGGACAGGGGCGGTGAACACTGAAGCTTTCTTT
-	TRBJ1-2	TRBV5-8	CASSLEGDTF	TGTGCCAGCAGCTTGGAAGGAGACACCTTC
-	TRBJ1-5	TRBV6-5	CASSFSSGGLQPQHF	TGTGCCAGCAGCTTTAGCTCGGGCGGACTTCAGCCCCAGCATTTT
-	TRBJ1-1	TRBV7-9	CASSDDSYEAFF	TGTGCCAGCAGCGACGACAGCTATGAAGCTTTCTTT
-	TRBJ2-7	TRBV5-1	CASSPERSSYEQYF	TGCGCCAGCAGCCCGGAACGGAGCTCCTACGAGCAGTACTTC
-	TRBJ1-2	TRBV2	CASHEGDGYTF	TGTGCCAGCCACGAAGGAGATGGCTACACCTTC
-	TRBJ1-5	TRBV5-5	CASSSQALFNQPQHF	TGTGCCAGCAGCTCGCAGGCGCTCTTCAATCAGCCCCAGCATTTT
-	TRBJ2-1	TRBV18	CASSATQFYEQFF	TGTGCCAGCTCAGCGACTCAATTCTATGAGCAGTTCTTC
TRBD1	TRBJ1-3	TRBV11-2	CASSLRTGVNTIYF	TGTGCCAGCAGCTTGAGGACAGGGGTAAACACCATATATTTT
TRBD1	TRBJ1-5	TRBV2	CASSGTENQPQHF	TGTGCCAGCAGCGGGACAGAGAATCAGCCCCAGCATTTT